This T cell receptor (beta chain) was obtained from a study of tumor-infiltrating lymphocytes in primary liver carcinoma. Study-level background: Roughly 3.5 to 8 million productive TCRbeta reads were obtained per sample, with similar numbers across tissue types. Study conclusions and caveats: Blood fell significantly below tumors in its top-250-clone fraction (p = 0.039).

About this clonotype: The antigen is unknown.

A constant-region primer served to make TCR beta cDNA from around 540 ng total RNA. Libraries for TCR beta were built through three nested multiplex PCR rounds, which together made up a slightly modified ARM-PCR procedure. A single record per CDR3 protein comes from TCRdb applying MiXCR to the multiplex PCR reads. The data hold 75,000 to 90,000 distinct CDR3 sequences, with more than 65% observed a single time. For each extraction, RNA and DNA were obtained together from 20-30 mg of unsorted bulk tissue. None of the patients had received treatment, and all had chronic HBV infection. The sequencing input was liver tumor tissue from sampling region 1. As for subset: tumor region T1, superior pole. This clonotype originated in a man in his forties with primary liver carcinoma and hepatitis B virus infection.

The CDR3 DNA sequence: TGTGCCAGCAGTTTAGATCATCCTTTTGGACTAGCCACCGGGGAGCTGTTTTTT. Translating gives CASSLDHPFGLATGELFF. The rearrangement links TRBV12-3 or TRBV12-4 to TRBJ2-2; 8 positions match TRBD2. J was trimmed by 4 bases and V by 1 base; bases with no gene match: 11. This CDR3 comprises 18 residues.